The 19 T cell receptor beta chains presented below share a single source sample, sequenced in a study of T-cell memory formation after mild COVID-19. A single record per CDR3 protein comes from TCRdb applying MiXCR to the 5' RACE reads. The sample lists approximately 270,000 distinct CDR3 sequences; roughly 17% were seen once. Sequencing used PBMCs or a T cell subset sorted from them (not recorded which). The receptors originated from a man younger than 35 who had mild COVID-19 (a few samples of this study predate the infection). Cell type and time point are not known.

This clonotype was observed a few times. The rearrangement links TRBV28 to TRBJ2-3; TRBD2 agrees at 10 bases. Germline V gene data show CDR1 as MDHEN and CDR2 as SYDVKM. The CDR3 consists of 16 residues. V lost 4 bases, J lost 3 bases, and 7 bases stayed unmatched. In DNA, the CDR3 is TGTGCCAGCAGTTCGATCAGCGGGGGGGAAACAGATACGCAGTATTTT. Encoded protein: CASSSISGGETDTQYF.

The V call is TRBV14, the J call TRBJ1-2; D might be TRBD1 (6 bases). The CDR3 contains 14 residues. Trimming cost V 4 bases and J 6 bases, with 15 bases left between them. The germline V gene encodes CDR1 SGHDN and CDR2 FVKESK. The CDR3 DNA follows: TGTGCCAGCAGCCTATACGGACAGCCCCATGGCTACACCTTC. It is translated as CASSLYGQPHGYTF.

The chain carries TRBV5-1 and TRBJ2-7, with D possibly called TRBD1 or TRBD2 (5 bases each). This CDR3 has 14 residues. The V and J ends lost 6 bases and 0 bases respectively, with 13 bases between them. Germline lookup yields CDR1 SGHRS and CDR2 YFSETQ. The CDR3 sequence: CASTRDLSSYEQYF. The CDR3 nucleotides are TGCGCCAGCACAAGGGACCTTAGCTCCTACGAGCAGTACTTC.

This clonotype was detected a few times. The chain is built from TRBV5-1 and TRBJ2-1; 8 bases line up with TRBD1. V trimming: 0 bases; J trimming: 0 bases; junction bases outside the gene matches: 2. Looked up from germline, CDR1 is SGHRS and CDR2 is YFSETQ. This CDR3 has 16 amino acids. In DNA form, the CDR3 reads TGCGCCAGCAGCTTGGGAGGGACAGGCTCCTACAATGAGCAGTTCTTC. It is translated as CASSLGGTGSYNEQFF.

CDR3 sequence: CASSSLGTGDEQFF. The CDR3, as DNA: TGCGCCAGCAGTTCCCTAGGGACAGGGGATGAGCAGTTCTTC. This sequence joins TRBV5-1 and TRBJ2-1; TRBD1 agrees at 10 bases. CDR3 size: 14 residues. Germline loops: CDR1 SGHRS, CDR2 YFSETQ. With 5 bases clipped from V and 8 bases from J, the junction kept 7 bases outside the gene matches.

The chain carries TRBV5-1 and TRBJ2-3; 8 bases line up with TRBD1. The CDR3 runs 15 residues. Losses at the gene ends were 5 bases for V and 4 bases for J; bases not matched to a gene: 9. CDR1 is SGHRS, CDR2 YFSETQ, per germline. The chain's CDR3 is CASRTGQGAADTQYF. The CDR3 bases are TGCGCCAGCAGAACCGGACAGGGAGCGGCAGATACGCAGTATTTT.

A few counts support this clonotype. The rearrangement uses TRBV7-2 and TRBJ2-1; D uncertain. There are 14 residues in the CDR3. V lost 4 bases and J 7 bases, leaving 14 bases between the germline ends. Germline CDR1 reads SGHTA; CDR2 reads FQGNSA. The CDR3 sequence: CASSSSNLGNEQFF. CDR3 DNA sequence: TGTGCCAGCAGCTCGTCTAACCTTGGAAATGAGCAGTTCTTC.

The chain combines TRBV10-3 with TRBJ2-7, with D perhaps TRBD2 (6 bases). Trimming removed 6 bases at V and 6 bases at J, with 9 bases between. Germline assignment: CDR1 ENHRY and CDR2 SYGVKD. The CDR3 length is 11 residues. CDR3 residues: CAISAAGEQYF. As DNA, the CDR3 is TGTGCCATCAGCGCAGCGGGCGAGCAGTACTTC.

The V call is TRBV14, the J call TRBJ2-5; the D is unclear. Germline CDR1 and CDR2: SGHDN and FVKESK. V lost 0 bases to trimming and J lost 1 base, with 9 bases between them. The CDR3 is 15 residues long. CDR3 coding DNA: TGTGCCAGCAGCCAAGATTCCGCTTCCCAAGAGACCCAGTACTTC. It encodes CASSQDSASQETQYF. The variable domain in full, with the rest retrieved from reference TRBV14 and TRBJ2-5, is EAGVTQFPSHSVIEKGQTVTLRCDPISGHDNLYWYRRVMGKEIKFLLHFVKESKQDESGMPNNRFLAERTGGTYSTLKVQPAELEDSGVYFCASSQDSASQETQYFGPGTRLLVL.

This clonotype was seen only a few times. The rearrangement joins TRBV7-6 to TRBJ1-6; a weak D match, TRBD1 (6 bases). Per the germline V gene, CDR1 is SGHVS and CDR2 is FNYEAQ. V gave up 5 bases and J gave up 8 bases, with 16 bases separating them. The CDR3 totals 15 residues. The CDR3 here is CASSSRTAGDSPLHF. CDR3 DNA sequence: TGTGCCAGCAGCAGCCGGACAGCCGGCGATTCACCCCTCCACTTT.

This clonotype has a handful of counts. V and J are TRBV7-3 and TRBJ2-2; TRBD1 aligns across 9 bases. Germline values: CDR1 SGHTA, CDR2 FQGTGA. After removal of 5 bases from V and 4 bases from J, the junction contained 2 bases not matched to a gene. The CDR3 consists of 14 residues. CDR3 DNA sequence: TGTGCCAGCAGCCGACAGGGGGGCACCGGGGAGCTGTTTTTT. This gives the protein CASSRQGGTGELFF.

The gene calls are TRBV4-1 and TRBJ2-3; no reliable D call. Trimming stripped 1 base from V and 4 bases from J, with 12 bases between. Germline V CDR1 and CDR2: MGHRA, YSYEKL. The CDR3 sequence is 15 residues long. CDR3 DNA: TGCGCCAGCAGCCAAGCTATGCTAGTTCCAGATACGCAGTATTTT. It codes for CASSQAMLVPDTQYF.

This rearrangement joins TRBV24-1 to TRBJ2-2; TRBD2 agrees at 11 bases. CDR3 length: 20 residues. Trimming at V came to 7 bases and at J to 1 base, leaving 16 bases not matched to a gene. Germline V gives CDR1 KGHDR, CDR2 SFDVKD. CDR3 nucleotides: TGTGCCACCAGCCCGAGCTTTGTAGCGGGGGGGATCAAGAACACCGGGGAGCTGTTTTTT. Residues: CATSPSFVAGGIKNTGELFF.

This clonotype has only a few counts. The rearrangement uses TRBV11-2 and TRBJ2-1; no definite D call. Trimming took 3 bases from V and 5 from J, leaving 11 bases between them. Germline CDR1 and CDR2: SGHAT and FQNNGV. This CDR3 spans 14 amino acids. CDR3 nucleotide sequence: TGTGCCAGCAGCTTCAATTGGGTGGACAATGAGCAGTTCTTC. This codes for CASSFNWVDNEQFF.

CDR3 loop: CASSFALTVSAGNTIYF. The CDR3 coding sequence is TGTGCCAGCAGTTTTGCACTTACCGTTAGTGCTGGAAACACCATATATTTT. The chain employs TRBV12-3 or TRBV12-4 and TRBJ1-3; no firm D call. The CDR3 length is 17 residues. Trimming removed 3 bases from V and 2 bases from J, with 17 bases in between.

This clonotype came up many times. The V call is TRBV7-9, the J call TRBJ1-2; possible D gene TRBD1, 6 bases. From germline, CDR1 is SEHNR and CDR2 FQNEAQ (reference sequence). V was clipped by 5 bases and J by 5 bases, with 15 bases between them. The CDR3 is 14 residues long. The CDR3 here is CASSPRDIHYGYTF. The CDR3 DNA sequence: TGTGCCAGCAGCCCGAGGGACATCCATTATGGCTACACCTTC.

The chain links TRBV7-3 to TRBJ2-6; no definite D call. The V end lost 6 bases, the J end lost 2 bases, and 8 bases lay between the germline ends. Germline loops: CDR1 SGHTA, CDR2 FQGTGA. The CDR3 consists of 14 residues. The chain's CDR3 is CASRSETGANVLTF. In DNA form, the CDR3 reads TGTGCCAGCAGGTCGGAGACTGGGGCCAACGTCCTGACTTTC.

This clonotype turned up a few times. The rearrangement links TRBV5-1 to TRBJ1-6; D ambiguous. Germline V gene sequence: CDR1 SGHRS, CDR2 YFSETQ. This CDR3 contains 16 residues. The V end was cut by 4 bases, the J end by 0 bases, with 11 bases between. The CDR3 DNA is TGCGCCAGCAGCGATCCAGAGAGCTCCTATAATTCACCCCTCCACTTT. Amino acid sequence: CASSDPESSYNSPLHF.

J is TRBJ1-5 and V is TRBV19, with 7 bases identical to TRBD1. After removal of 5 bases from V and 2 bases from J, the junction contained 9 bases not matched to a gene. Germline-derived CDR1 and CDR2 are LNHDA and SQIVND (reference sequence). The CDR3 loop spans 16 amino acids. CDR3 nucleotides: TGTGCCAGTAGTCCACAGGGGAACCTTCGCAATCAGCCCCAGCATTTT. Protein: CASSPQGNLRNQPQHF. Looking up the rest from reference TRBV19 and TRBJ1-5 gives the full variable domain: DGGITQSPKYLFRKEGQNVTLSCEQNLNHDAMYWYRQDPGQGLRLIYYSQIVNDFQKGDIAEGYSVSREKKESFPLTVTSAQKNPTAFYLCASSPQGNLRNQPQHFGDGTRLSIL.